A selection of T cell receptor beta chains follows, all from one sample in a study of CD8+ T cells in alopecia areata. Here immunoSEQ multiplex PCR was the method, and the copy in TCRdb shows in-frame clones only, minus some. The sample records 150,000 to 200,000 clones, 58% being singletons. This material consisted of CD4+ T cells sorted from blood, taken at approximately week 61, from a patient treated with tofacitinib. The receptors derive from a human donor with alopecia areata. CDR3s include the opening cysteine and the closing phenylalanine or tryptophan. Each record gives: CDR3 DNA, CDR3 protein, V gene, J gene, clone size, D gene. D genes are given only for firm matches. Expanded clones get a size class; other rows say once, few or many, or leave the size out.

cdr3_nt: TGCGCCAGCAGCGGGGGACAGAGCACAGATACGCAGTATTTT
cdr3_aa: CASSGGQSTDTQYF
v_call: TRBV5-1
j_call: TRBJ2-3
clone_size: once
d_call: TRBD1

cdr3_nt: TGCAGCGTTGAAATAAGAAGTGGTGCGGGTGAAGCTTTCTTT
cdr3_aa: CSVEIRSGAGEAFF
v_call: TRBV29-1
j_call: TRBJ1-1
clone_size: NA
d_call: NA

cdr3_nt: TGTGCCAGCAGGTCTATGGCAGGGGGCCAAGACATTCAGTACTTC
cdr3_aa: CASRSMAGGQDIQYF
v_call: TRBV27
j_call: TRBJ2-4
clone_size: NA
d_call: TRBD1

cdr3_nt: TGTGCCTGGGCCCCGGACGGGAATCAGCCCCAGCATTTT
cdr3_aa: CAWAPDGNQPQHF
v_call: TRBV30
j_call: TRBJ1-5
clone_size: NA
d_call: NA

cdr3_nt: TGTGCCAGCTCTTCTTCCTCTAAAAATCAGCCCCAGCATTTT
cdr3_aa: CASSSSSKNQPQHF
v_call: TRBV2
j_call: TRBJ1-5
clone_size: NA
d_call: NA

cdr3_nt: TGTGCCAGCAGCTTAAGGGGCTCTCCCGGAGATTCACCCCTCCACTTT
cdr3_aa: CASSLRGSPGDSPLHF
v_call: TRBV7-9
j_call: TRBJ1-6
clone_size: NA
d_call: NA

cdr3_nt: TGTGCCTGCGGGACAGGCGACGGGGAGACCCAGTACTTC
cdr3_aa: CACGTGDGETQYF
v_call: TRBV30
j_call: TRBJ2-5
clone_size: NA
d_call: TRBD1

cdr3_nt: TGTGCCATCAGTGGAACTAGCGGCGGTTGGGACGGGGAGCTGTTTTTT
cdr3_aa: CAISGTSGGWDGELFF
v_call: TRBV10-3
j_call: TRBJ2-2
clone_size: few
d_call: TRBD2

cdr3_nt: TGTGCCAGCAGGGGCGATCTCTCTGGAAACACCATATATTTT
cdr3_aa: CASRGDLSGNTIYF
v_call: TRBV2
j_call: TRBJ1-3
clone_size: NA
d_call: NA

cdr3_nt: TGTGCCAGTAGCGAAGCGGGACAGGGGGTTTGGGACACTGAAGCTTTCTTT
cdr3_aa: CASSEAGQGVWDTEAFF
v_call: TRBV19
j_call: TRBJ1-1
clone_size: NA
d_call: TRBD1

cdr3_nt: TGTGCCAGCAGTTACCGACAGGGGCCTAACTATGGCTACACCTTC
cdr3_aa: CASSYRQGPNYGYTF
v_call: TRBV6-6
j_call: TRBJ1-2
clone_size: few
d_call: TRBD1

cdr3_nt: TGCAGCGCCGACTCGGGACAGCCGTTTGGAAAACTGTTTTTT
cdr3_aa: CSADSGQPFGKLFF
v_call: TRBV29-1
j_call: TRBJ1-4
clone_size: NA
d_call: TRBD1

cdr3_nt: TGTGCCATCAGTGCGGGACAGGGGAGCGCAGATACGCAGTATTTT
cdr3_aa: CAISAGQGSADTQYF
v_call: TRBV10-3
j_call: TRBJ2-3
clone_size: few
d_call: TRBD1

cdr3_nt: TGTGCCATCAGTGATGCTAGCGGGGGCTCCTACAATGAGCAGTTCTTC
cdr3_aa: CAISDASGGSYNEQFF
v_call: TRBV10-3
j_call: TRBJ2-1
clone_size: NA
d_call: TRBD2

cdr3_nt: TGTGCCTGGAGTGTAGGGACACCCAGCACAGATACGCAGTATTTT
cdr3_aa: CAWSVGTPSTDTQYF
v_call: TRBV30
j_call: TRBJ2-3
clone_size: NA
d_call: NA

cdr3_nt: TGCGCCAGCAGTCAGAACTGCCGGGACAAGGGATACTACGAGCAGTACTTC
cdr3_aa: CASSQNCRDKGYYEQYF
v_call: TRBV23-1
j_call: TRBJ2-7
clone_size: NA
d_call: NA

cdr3_nt: TGTGCCTGGAGTGGAGGGGTTACCCAGTACTTC
cdr3_aa: CAWSGGVTQYF
v_call: TRBV30
j_call: TRBJ2-5
clone_size: few
d_call: NA

cdr3_nt: TGCAGCGTTGATAGGACATTAGGGGAGACCCAGTACTTC
cdr3_aa: CSVDRTLGETQYF
v_call: TRBV29-1
j_call: TRBJ2-5
clone_size: few
d_call: NA

cdr3_nt: TGTGCCAGCAGTTTTAAGGGGGCGCGTGGCTACACCTTC
cdr3_aa: CASSFKGARGYTF
v_call: TRBV27
j_call: TRBJ1-2
clone_size: NA
d_call: TRBD1

cdr3_nt: TGCAGCGTACGCGGTCCGGGCAGCACTGAAGCTTTCTTT
cdr3_aa: CSVRGPGSTEAFF
v_call: TRBV29-1
j_call: TRBJ1-1
clone_size: few
d_call: NA

cdr3_nt: TGTGCCAGCAGCTTAGTCGCAGGGGATAAATCACCCCTCCACTTT
cdr3_aa: CASSLVAGDKSPLHF
v_call: TRBV7-9
j_call: TRBJ1-6
clone_size: NA
d_call: NA

cdr3_nt: TGCGCCAGCAGCTCACGAGGGGACACCGGCGGCTATGGCTACACCTTC
cdr3_aa: CASSSRGDTGGYGYTF
v_call: TRBV5-1
j_call: TRBJ1-2
clone_size: many
d_call: NA

cdr3_nt: TGTGCCAGCAGAGACACGCCGGGACAGGGGGCGGAGACCCAGTACTTC
cdr3_aa: CASRDTPGQGAETQYF
v_call: TRBV25-1
j_call: TRBJ2-5
clone_size: NA
d_call: TRBD1

cdr3_nt: TGTGCCAGCAGCTTAGCTCAAGGGACCCTCTTAGCTTTCTTT
cdr3_aa: CASSLAQGTLLAFF
v_call: TRBV7-9
j_call: TRBJ1-1
clone_size: NA
d_call: NA

cdr3_nt: TGTGCCAGTATGATGACATTTGAAGCTTTCTTT
cdr3_aa: CASMMTFEAFF
v_call: TRBV19
j_call: TRBJ1-1
clone_size: few
d_call: NA

cdr3_nt: TGCAGCGCGGGGGGGGATACCTACAATGAGCAGTTCTTC
cdr3_aa: CSAGGDTYNEQFF
v_call: TRBV29-1
j_call: TRBJ2-1
clone_size: NA
d_call: TRBD2

cdr3_nt: TGTGCCATCAATAGGGATCAGACAAGTACGAACACCATATATTTT
cdr3_aa: CAINRDQTSTNTIYF
v_call: TRBV10-3
j_call: TRBJ1-3
clone_size: few
d_call: NA

cdr3_nt: TGTGCCAGCAGCCAAGAGCACTCGGTTAATTCACCCCTCCACTTT
cdr3_aa: CASSQEHSVNSPLHF
v_call: TRBV27
j_call: TRBJ1-6
clone_size: NA
d_call: NA

cdr3_nt: TGCAGCGCCCTCATTCCAGGGGATACGCAGTATTTT
cdr3_aa: CSALIPGDTQYF
v_call: TRBV29-1
j_call: TRBJ2-3
clone_size: NA
d_call: NA

cdr3_nt: TGTGCCAGCAGCGTAGCGGCGGGAGCCGAGACCCAGTACTTC
cdr3_aa: CASSVAAGAETQYF
v_call: TRBV9
j_call: TRBJ2-5
clone_size: NA
d_call: TRBD2

cdr3_nt: TGTGCCAGCAGTCCTCCAGGGGTCAATCAGCCCCAGCATTTT
cdr3_aa: CASSPPGVNQPQHF
v_call: TRBV6-5
j_call: TRBJ1-5
clone_size: NA
d_call: NA

cdr3_nt: TGTGCCAGCAGTGAGCTGAGGGACAACTACGAGCAGTACTTC
cdr3_aa: CASSELRDNYEQYF
v_call: TRBV25-1
j_call: TRBJ2-7
clone_size: NA
d_call: NA

cdr3_nt: TGTGCCAGCAGTGACCCATCCGGGGAGACCCAGTACTTC
cdr3_aa: CASSDPSGETQYF
v_call: TRBV28
j_call: TRBJ2-5
clone_size: few
d_call: NA

cdr3_nt: TGTGCCAGCAGCCAGGAGACAGATTTGACTGAAGCTTTCTTT
cdr3_aa: CASSQETDLTEAFF
v_call: TRBV4-2
j_call: TRBJ1-1
clone_size: once
d_call: NA

cdr3_nt: TGTGCCAGCAGCTTAGCTGGGGTAGGGGAGACCCAGTACTTC
cdr3_aa: CASSLAGVGETQYF
v_call: TRBV7-3
j_call: TRBJ2-5
clone_size: NA
d_call: NA

cdr3_nt: TGTGCCAGCAGTTATGGTTTTGTCGTCATTCAGTACTTC
cdr3_aa: CASSYGFVVIQYF
v_call: TRBV6-6
j_call: TRBJ2-4
clone_size: NA
d_call: NA

cdr3_nt: TGTGCCAGCAGCCAACTAGGAGAGACCCAGTACTTC
cdr3_aa: CASSQLGETQYF
v_call: TRBV11-2
j_call: TRBJ2-5
clone_size: NA
d_call: NA

cdr3_nt: TGTGCCTGGATCCAAGCGGGGGGGCAAGAGACCCAGTACTTC
cdr3_aa: CAWIQAGGQETQYF
v_call: TRBV30
j_call: TRBJ2-5
clone_size: NA
d_call: TRBD2

cdr3_nt: TGTGCCATCAGTGAAGGGGGGCCTGGGGCCAACGTCCTGACTTTC
cdr3_aa: CAISEGGPGANVLTF
v_call: TRBV10-3
j_call: TRBJ2-6
clone_size: few
d_call: NA

cdr3_nt: TGTGCCAGCAGTTACTCAAGGGCCAAGCTCTACGAGCAGTACTTC
cdr3_aa: CASSYSRAKLYEQYF
v_call: TRBV6-5
j_call: TRBJ2-7
clone_size: NA
d_call: NA

cdr3_nt: TGTGCCAGCAGCCCGACAGGGAGGTACGAGCAGTACTTC
cdr3_aa: CASSPTGRYEQYF
v_call: TRBV7-2
j_call: TRBJ2-7
clone_size: NA
d_call: NA

cdr3_nt: TGCAGCGTTGACGTCTCTGGAAACACCATATATTTT
cdr3_aa: CSVDVSGNTIYF
v_call: TRBV29-1
j_call: TRBJ1-3
clone_size: NA
d_call: NA

cdr3_nt: TGTGCCAGCAGAATCCTCTCTGGGGCCAACGTCCTGACTTTC
cdr3_aa: CASRILSGANVLTF
v_call: TRBV6-5
j_call: TRBJ2-6
clone_size: NA
d_call: NA

cdr3_nt: TGTGCCTGGAGTGTTGGACGGGGGAACACTGAAGCTTTCTTT
cdr3_aa: CAWSVGRGNTEAFF
v_call: TRBV30
j_call: TRBJ1-1
clone_size: NA
d_call: NA

cdr3_nt: TGCGCCAGCAGCCAAGTGGCCCAGAACTACGAGCAGTACTTC
cdr3_aa: CASSQVAQNYEQYF
v_call: TRBV4-1
j_call: TRBJ2-7
clone_size: NA
d_call: NA

cdr3_nt: TGTGCCAGCAGCTCAACAGGGGGCGTTCAGCCCCAGCATTTT
cdr3_aa: CASSSTGGVQPQHF
v_call: TRBV7-9
j_call: TRBJ1-5
clone_size: NA
d_call: TRBD1

cdr3_nt: TGTGCCAGCAGCCCAGCGGGGGTAAATACGCAGTATTTT
cdr3_aa: CASSPAGVNTQYF
v_call: TRBV7-2
j_call: TRBJ2-3
clone_size: NA
d_call: TRBD2

cdr3_nt: TGTGCCAGCAGCACGACAGACTCCCAAGAGACCCAGTACTTC
cdr3_aa: CASSTTDSQETQYF
v_call: TRBV7-9
j_call: TRBJ2-5
clone_size: NA
d_call: NA

cdr3_nt: TGTGCCAGCAGCCAAGAAAACAGGGGGCCCTACGAGCAGTACTTC
cdr3_aa: CASSQENRGPYEQYF
v_call: TRBV4-2
j_call: TRBJ2-7
clone_size: few
d_call: TRBD1

cdr3_nt: TGTGCCAGCACCGCGGAGGGACCCCTCACAGATACGCAGTATTTT
cdr3_aa: CASTAEGPLTDTQYF
v_call: TRBV7-8
j_call: TRBJ2-3
clone_size: NA
d_call: NA

cdr3_nt: TGCAGCGTTGTAAAGACCATGAACACTGAAGCTTTCTTT
cdr3_aa: CSVVKTMNTEAFF
v_call: TRBV29-1
j_call: TRBJ1-1
clone_size: NA
d_call: NA

cdr3_nt: TGTGCCAGTTCACGGGGCGGGGGGCGCCGACAGGAGACCCAGTACTTC
cdr3_aa: CASSRGGGRRQETQYF
v_call: TRBV19
j_call: TRBJ2-5
clone_size: few
d_call: TRBD2

cdr3_nt: TGTGCCAGCAGTCCGTACACAGGGGTTGAAGCTTTCTTT
cdr3_aa: CASSPYTGVEAFF
v_call: TRBV27
j_call: TRBJ1-1
clone_size: NA
d_call: TRBD1

cdr3_nt: TGTGCCAGCAGCCAGGCCCCTCAAGGGGAGAACACCGGGGAGCTGTTTTTT
cdr3_aa: CASSQAPQGENTGELFF
v_call: TRBV4-2
j_call: TRBJ2-2
clone_size: NA
d_call: NA

cdr3_nt: TGTGCCAGCAGGGGCGAACTAGCCAAAAACATTCAGTACTTC
cdr3_aa: CASRGELAKNIQYF
v_call: TRBV27
j_call: TRBJ2-4
clone_size: NA
d_call: NA

cdr3_nt: TGTGCCACCAGCAGCGGGGCTGGGGGAGAGACCCAGTACTTC
cdr3_aa: CATSSGAGGETQYF
v_call: TRBV15
j_call: TRBJ2-5
clone_size: NA
d_call: NA

cdr3_nt: TGTGCCTGGAGTCCCACTTCTTACCAAGAGACCCAGTACTTC
cdr3_aa: CAWSPTSYQETQYF
v_call: TRBV30
j_call: TRBJ2-5
clone_size: few
d_call: NA